Detailed here is one TCR beta chain. These data belong to a study of blood T cell repertoires in COVID-19. Generated by immunoSEQ multiplex PCR, the TCRdb table keeps only in-frame clones and is missing some. Found here are about 50,000 clones, 81% of them singletons; the top ten hold more than 20%. Germline CDR1 SGHVS, CDR2 FQNEAQ. V dropped 6 bases and J dropped 0 bases, with 13 bases sitting between them. The CDR3 runs to 15 residues. This chain uses TRBV7-8 with TRBJ2-3; tentative D call: TRBD1 (5 bases). The sequencing sample was made of peripheral blood. This TCR derives from an elderly woman with COVID-19, enrolled during active disease. As DNA, the CDR3 is TGTGCCAGCAGTCTGCACGGACATAGCACAGATACGCAGTATTTT. Protein: CASSLHGHSTDTQYF. Full variable domain (missing parts from reference TRBV7-8 and TRBJ2-3): GAGVSQSPRYKVAKRGQDVALRCDPISGHVSLFWYQQALGQGPEFLTYFQNEAQLDKSGLPSDRFFAERPEGSVSTLKIQRTQQEDSAVYLCASSLHGHSTDTQYFGPGTRLTVL.